Listed below are T cell receptor beta chains from one sample, sequenced in a study of shared clonotypes between healthy human individuals. Only in-frame clones appear in the TCRdb table, and some are missing; sequencing was by immunoSEQ multiplex PCR. The sample has roughly 1,500,000 clones, 95% to 99% seen once. Material for sequencing was naive CD4+ T cells sorted from blood. Source of these receptors: a man younger than 40 in good health. CDR3s include the opening cysteine and the closing phenylalanine or tryptophan. Each record gives: clone size, D gene, J gene, V gene, CDR3 protein, CDR3 DNA. The D gene is left open where the match is weak. Clone size is not always given. Where it is, it says once, few, many or a class for expanded clones.

-,TRBD2,TRBJ2-7,TRBV7-3,CASSPLGRNEQYF,TGTGCCAGCAGCCCCCTCGGGAGGAACGAGCAGTACTTC
-,TRBD1,TRBJ1-1,TRBV6-5,CASSSAGAGGTEAFF,TGTGCCAGCAGTTCGGCGGGGGCAGGGGGAACTGAAGCTTTCTTT
-,-,TRBJ1-4,TRBV10-1,CASSDPTGNPEKLFF,TGCGCCAGCAGTGACCCGACAGGAAACCCCGAAAAACTGTTTTTT
-,TRBD2,TRBJ2-5,TRBV5-1,CASSYIRREGETQYF,TGCGCCAGCAGCTACATAAGGCGGGAGGGGGAGACCCAGTACTTC
-,-,TRBJ2-3,TRBV7-3,CASSSGVETDTQYF,TGTGCCAGCAGCTCCGGGGTGGAGACAGATACGCAGTATTTT
-,-,TRBJ1-1,TRBV5-1,CASSLVAGNTEAFF,TGCGCCAGCAGCTTGGTGGCAGGGAACACTGAAGCTTTCTTT
-,-,TRBJ1-1,TRBV5-1,CASTRGGQNTEAFF,TGCGCCAGCACCCGTGGGGGCCAGAACACTGAAGCTTTCTTT
-,-,TRBJ2-1,TRBV7-6,CASSRGDNEQFF,TGTGCCAGCAGCAGAGGAGACAATGAGCAGTTCTTC
-,TRBD1,TRBJ2-5,TRBV27,CASSNFGDRLAETQYF,TGTGCCAGCAGTAACTTTGGGGACAGATTAGCAGAGACCCAGTACTTC
-,-,TRBJ2-1,TRBV5-4,CASTWGVADNEQFF,TGTGCCAGCACCTGGGGTGTAGCGGACAATGAGCAGTTCTTC
-,-,TRBJ1-1,TRBV10-1,CASSESGPTEAFF,TGCGCCAGCAGTGAGTCCGGGCCCACTGAAGCTTTCTTT
-,TRBD2,TRBJ2-1,TRBV11-2,CASSRTSGRGRGEQFF,TGTGCCAGCAGCCGAACTAGCGGGAGGGGAAGAGGTGAGCAGTTCTTC
once,-,TRBJ2-1,TRBV19,CASSRGFPSYNEQFF,TGTGCCAGTAGCCGCGGTTTCCCCTCCTACAATGAGCAGTTCTTC
-,-,TRBJ1-5,TRBV19,CASSIHQGAGSNQPQHF,TGTGCCAGTAGTATACACCAAGGGGCGGGGAGCAATCAGCCCCAGCATTTT
-,-,TRBJ2-2,TRBV19,CASSVQGYTGELFF,TGTGCCAGTAGTGTACAGGGTTACACCGGGGAGCTGTTTTTT
-,-,TRBJ2-3,TRBV28,CASSRTADTQYF,TGTGCCAGCAGCCGGACTGCAGATACGCAGTATTTT
-,-,TRBJ2-7,TRBV16,CASSDHGVTYEQYF,TGTGCCAGCAGTGATCATGGGGTAACCTACGAGCAGTACTTC
-,-,TRBJ1-1,TRBV4-1,CASSQPFDPYTEAFF,TGCGCCAGCAGCCAACCCTTTGACCCGTACACTGAAGCTTTCTTT
-,TRBD1,TRBJ1-3,TRBV6-1,CASSELLVRGTALGNTIYF,TGTGCCAGCAGTGAATTATTGGTCCGTGGGACAGCCCTGGGAAACACCATATATTTT
-,-,TRBJ1-3,TRBV13,CASSPQGTWNTIYF,TGTGCCAGCAGCCCACAGGGTACGTGGAACACCATATATTTT
-,-,TRBJ2-7,TRBV5-6,CASTKTRSYSYEQYF,TGTGCCAGCACCAAAACCCGGAGCTACTCCTACGAGCAGTACTTC
-,-,TRBJ1-5,TRBV28,CASSLSGGGRNQPQHF,TGTGCCAGCAGTTTGTCCGGGGGAGGCCGCAATCAGCCCCAGCATTTT
-,-,TRBJ2-7,TRBV2,CASSEDFSYEQYF,TGTGCCAGCAGTGAAGACTTCTCCTACGAGCAGTACTTC
-,TRBD1,TRBJ2-1,TRBV29-1,CSVFGTVNEQFF,TGCAGCGTATTCGGGACAGTCAATGAGCAGTTCTTC
-,TRBD2,TRBJ2-2,TRBV6-4,CASSFLAGRTGELFF,TGTGCCAGCAGTTTTCTAGCGGGAAGGACCGGGGAGCTGTTTTTT
-,TRBD1,TRBJ2-2,TRBV18,CASSPGQGAGELFF,TGTGCCAGCTCACCCGGACAGGGGGCCGGGGAGCTGTTTTTT
-,TRBD1,TRBJ2-7,TRBV18,CASSPIGTGHYEQYF,TGTGCCAGCTCACCAATAGGGACAGGGCACTACGAGCAGTACTTC
-,-,TRBJ2-1,TRBV29-1,CSVLATLSYNEQFF,TGCAGCGTGCTAGCGACACTCTCCTACAATGAGCAGTTCTTC
-,TRBD2,TRBJ2-1,TRBV11-1,CASGLSGSGRWFNEQFF,TGTGCCAGCGGACTTAGTGGTAGCGGGAGGTGGTTCAATGAGCAGTTCTTC
-,-,TRBJ2-7,TRBV7-9,CASSSPGGGTFYEQYF,TGTGCCAGCAGTTCTCCCGGCGGCGGTACCTTCTACGAGCAGTACTTC
-,-,TRBJ1-1,TRBV30,CAWRRAGSSTEAFF,TGTGCCTGGAGGCGGGCAGGTTCGTCTACTGAAGCTTTCTTT
-,-,TRBJ2-5,TRBV18,CASSKGGQETQYF,TGTGCCAGCTCAAAGGGCGGCCAAGAGACCCAGTACTTC
-,TRBD2,TRBJ2-7,TRBV5-4,CASSLAVAGGSYEQYF,TGTGCCAGCAGCTTAGCGGTAGCGGGAGGGTCCTACGAGCAGTACTTC
-,-,TRBJ2-1,TRBV9,CASSVAGSGAGWGNEQFF,TGTGCCAGCAGCGTAGCCGGTAGCGGAGCCGGGTGGGGCAATGAGCAGTTCTTC
-,-,TRBJ2-1,TRBV29-1,CSVAAWAGTLDNEQFF,TGCAGCGTTGCCGCGTGGGCGGGGACGCTTGACAATGAGCAGTTCTTC
-,-,TRBJ2-3,TRBV7-9,CASSDWGKGSHTDTQYF,TGTGCCAGCAGCGATTGGGGGAAGGGGTCCCACACAGATACGCAGTATTTT
-,-,TRBJ2-7,TRBV12-5,CASGLVPGLYEQYF,TGTGCTAGTGGTTTGGTTCCAGGGTTGTACGAGCAGTACTTC
-,-,TRBJ2-7,TRBV5-8,CASSLGQVNYEQYF,TGTGCCAGCAGCTTGGGGCAGGTCAACTACGAGCAGTACTTC
once,-,TRBJ1-4,TRBV2,CASSPTGINEKLFF,TGTGCCAGCAGTCCGACAGGAATTAATGAAAAACTGTTTTTT
once,-,TRBJ2-3,TRBV30,CAWSSRSPTDTQYF,TGTGCCTGGAGTTCCCGTAGTCCCACAGATACGCAGTATTTT
-,TRBD2,TRBJ2-1,TRBV28,CASASGGSNNEQFF,TGTGCCAGCGCTAGCGGGGGGTCCAACAATGAGCAGTTCTTC
-,TRBD2,TRBJ2-1,TRBV12-5,CASGLVREPIAGVNEQFF,TGTGCTAGTGGTTTGGTACGGGAGCCCATAGCGGGAGTGAATGAGCAGTTCTTC
-,-,TRBJ1-1,TRBV5-1,CASSSGGGTEAFF,TGCGCCAGCAGCTCTGGAGGAGGGACTGAAGCTTTCTTT
-,-,TRBJ1-2,TRBV5-1,CASSLGGSMAYGYTF,TGCGCCAGCAGCTTGGGGGGTTCGATGGCGTATGGCTACACCTTC
once,-,TRBJ1-5,TRBV19,CASKSRDGFYSNQPQHF,TGTGCCAGTAAATCACGGGACGGGTTTTATAGCAATCAGCCCCAGCATTTT
-,-,TRBJ2-3,TRBV20-1,CSPRDTQYF,TGCAGCCCTAGAGATACGCAGTATTTT
-,-,TRBJ2-5,TRBV2,CASSVVGSETQYF,TGTGCCAGCAGTGTTGTAGGGTCAGAGACCCAGTACTTC
-,-,TRBJ2-4,TRBV10-1,CATYMGLKNIQYF,TGCGCCACCTACATGGGGCTCAAAAACATTCAGTACTTC
once,TRBD2,TRBJ2-7,TRBV6-1,CASQRTSQDEQYF,TGTGCCAGCCAGCGGACTAGCCAAGACGAGCAGTACTTC
-,-,TRBJ2-3,TRBV18,CASSPGPASRGQYF,TGTGCCAGCTCACCAGGTCCAGCGTCCCGGGGGCAGTATTTT
-,-,TRBJ2-7,TRBV28,CASSFSPIPIEQYF,TGTGCCAGCAGTTTCTCCCCCATCCCTATCGAGCAGTACTTC
few,-,TRBJ1-4,TRBV4-2,CASSPSGNEKLFF,TGTGCCAGCAGCCCCTCCGGGAATGAAAAACTGTTTTTT
-,TRBD1,TRBJ1-1,TRBV25-1,CASSDSPGTGDTEAFF,TGTGCCAGCAGTGATTCCCCCGGGACAGGGGACACTGAAGCTTTCTTT
-,TRBD2,TRBJ2-1,TRBV7-6,CASSFASGSFNEQFF,TGTGCCAGCAGCTTCGCTAGCGGGTCTTTCAATGAGCAGTTCTTC
-,TRBD2,TRBJ2-3,TRBV9,CASSVGRLAGDFSTDTQYF,TGTGCCAGCAGCGTAGGGCGACTAGCGGGGGACTTCAGCACAGATACGCAGTATTTT
-,-,TRBJ2-2,TRBV11-3,CASSLWYTGELFF,TGTGCCAGCAGCTTATGGTACACCGGGGAGCTGTTTTTT
-,TRBD1,TRBJ2-7,TRBV6-1,CASSRQGAPYEQYF,TGTGCCAGCAGTCGACAGGGGGCACCCTACGAGCAGTACTTC
-,-,TRBJ1-5,TRBV6-5,CASSPDWFQPQHF,TGTGCCAGCAGTCCCGACTGGTTCCAGCCCCAGCATTTT